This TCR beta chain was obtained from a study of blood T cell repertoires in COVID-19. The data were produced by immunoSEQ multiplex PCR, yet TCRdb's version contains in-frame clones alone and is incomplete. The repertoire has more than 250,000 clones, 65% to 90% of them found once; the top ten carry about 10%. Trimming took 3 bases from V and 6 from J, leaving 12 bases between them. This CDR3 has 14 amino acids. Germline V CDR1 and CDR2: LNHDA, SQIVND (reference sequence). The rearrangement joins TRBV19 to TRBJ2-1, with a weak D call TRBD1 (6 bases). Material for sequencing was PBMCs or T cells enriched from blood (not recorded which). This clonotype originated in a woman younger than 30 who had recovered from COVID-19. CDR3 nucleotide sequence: TGTGCCAGTAGTATGGCCAGGGGCAGCAATGAGCAGTTCTTC. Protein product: CASSMARGSNEQFF. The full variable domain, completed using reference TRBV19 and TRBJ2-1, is DGGITQSPKYLFRKEGQNVTLSCEQNLNHDAMYWYRQDPGQGLRLIYYSQIVNDFQKGDIAEGYSVSREKKESFPLTVTSAQKNPTAFYLCASSMARGSNEQFFGPGTRLTVL.